What follows is one T cell receptor (beta chain) and its context. The data were obtained in a study of blood T cell repertoires in COVID-19. Overall study: Specimens from acute and convalescent COVID-19 originated in the United States, Italy and Spain. T cells, B-cell-depleted T cells, or PBMCs supplied cDNA or gDNA.

J lost 5 bases, V lost 1 base, and 4 bases had no gene match. This CDR3 comprises 15 residues. Germline V gives CDR1 SGHKS, CDR2 YYEKEE (reference sequence). In the source study's methods: Amplification of reference gene primers was used by the study to estimate nucleated cell counts. The repertoire was sequenced with immunoSEQ multiplex PCR; TCRdb's copy has only in-frame clones and lacks some. The DNA was the basis for D and trimming; V, J and clone size are from that table. The sample consists of some 220,000 clones, about three quarters of them appearing once. This TCR was recovered from a woman aged 70 to 79 with acute or convalescent COVID-19. The sequenced material came from peripheral blood. The V gene is TRBV5-5, the J gene TRBJ2-2, with 8 bases matching TRBD2. The CDR3 bases are TGTGCCAGCAGCTTGAGCGGGGGAGGGACCGGGGAGCTGTTTTTT. This sequence encodes CASSLSGGGTGELFF.